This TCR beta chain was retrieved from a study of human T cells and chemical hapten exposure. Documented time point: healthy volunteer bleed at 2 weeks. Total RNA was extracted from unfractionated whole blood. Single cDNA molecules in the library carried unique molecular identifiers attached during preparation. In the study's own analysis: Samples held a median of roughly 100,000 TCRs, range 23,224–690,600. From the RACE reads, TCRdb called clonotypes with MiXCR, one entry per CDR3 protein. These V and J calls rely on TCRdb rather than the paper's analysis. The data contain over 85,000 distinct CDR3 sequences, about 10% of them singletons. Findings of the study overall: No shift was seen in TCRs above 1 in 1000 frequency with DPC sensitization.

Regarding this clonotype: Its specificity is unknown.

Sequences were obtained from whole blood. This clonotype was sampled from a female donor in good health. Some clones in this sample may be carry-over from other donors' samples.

CDR3 protein: CASSFGGNGYTF. As DNA, the CDR3 is TGTGCCAGCAGTTTTGGGGGGAATGGCTACACCTTC. The chain employs TRBV12-3 or TRBV12-4 and TRBJ1-2; D may be TRBD1 (5 bases). The V and J ends lost 3 bases and 6 bases respectively, with 8 bases between them. The CDR3 has 12 residues.